This record covers a single T cell receptor (beta chain). This clone was counted between two and nine times. Its antigen has not been determined. Within one base of it there is no much larger clone, and no base qualities were kept. Each collaborating institution followed its own protocols to collect whole blood in K2EDTA tubes. For TCRbeta analysis, collaborators shipped samples in one of three forms: frozen whole blood, isolated PBMCs, or DNA extracted from either of those sample types. The cysteine opens and the phenylalanine closes a CDR3 of 15 amino acids. The retained sequence is limited to the CDR3, 45 bases, with the frame set at the first base. The germline V and J ends show losses of 7 bases and 4 bases respectively, and no gene match explains 12 bases of the junction. CDR1 and CDR2, per the germline V gene, are MDHEN and SYDVKM. These data originate in a study of blood T cell repertoires in COVID-19 (dated by TCRdb to about 2020). Background for the entire study: Collaborator samples came from the United States, Italy and Spain and covered acute and convalescent phases of COVID-19. The material from the prospective study consisted of cDNA or gDNA derived from T cells, B-cell-depleted T cells, or PBMCs. Deeply sampled blood TCRbeta repertoires from subjects exposed to, actively infected with, or recovered from COVID-19 were included in the dataset. The repertoires were released in a freely available public database intended as a resource for research on the immune response to SARS-CoV-2. Samples were obtained from the ongoing ImmuneRACE study (first 160 participants) and from 1,254 subjects provided by 6 global collaborators. Nearly every sample came with metadata listing a de-identified subject ID, COVID-19 status, age in years and sex. Where HLA class I and class II types were available, the types were taken from metadata supplied by the sample provider, not from assay-based typing. The paper's findings and limits, for the study overall: Clinical and demographic metadata were provided uncurated, with the amount varying by source and participant.

TCRbeta CDR3 regions were amplified from genomic DNA using the immunoSEQ Assay, a bias-controlled multiplex PCR. The original pipeline was this. Nucleated cell counts per sample were estimated from amplification of reference gene primers within the assay. To quantify the absolute abundance of each unique TCRbeta CDR3 rearrangement, sequence reads were collapsed and filtered. For each sample, productive Simpson clonality was calculated as the square root of Simpson's diversity index over productive rearrangements. As stored in TCRdb, this immuneACCESS dataset retains in-frame rearrangements with V and J assigned. A fraction of the clones does not appear; measured against another copy, unresolved V genes explain less than half of the discrepancy, and the remainder lacks a known reason. For V, J and clone size, that table is used; D and trimming come from the DNA. This sample lists under 350,000 clones; around 87% were detected once. Roughly 1.3% of the sample rests with the top ten.

The V gene is TRBV28 and the J gene is TRBJ2-7; the central 8 bases match TRBD1. Sequencing was done on a sample of peripheral blood. This receptor was identified in a man in his 70s with acute or convalescent COVID-19. In nucleotide form, the sequence is TGTGCCAGCAAAAACCCCCAGGGGGCTGGGTACGAGCAGTACTTC. It specifies CASKNPQGAGYEQYF.